This is a list of T cell receptor beta chains from one sample in a study of regulatory T cells in long-lasting Graves disease. MiXCR, run by TCRdb on the multiplex PCR reads, gives a single entry per CDR3 protein. The sample gives about 470,000 distinct CDR3 sequences, less than 25% of which show up once; 7.8% is in the top ten. The starting material was peripheral blood mononuclear cells (PBMCs), obtained when the disease was refractory, from a patient treated with antithyroid drugs. These receptor sequences come from a female donor with Graves disease. The CDR3 runs from the conserved cysteine through the conserved F or W. Fields, in order: D gene, V gene, J gene, clone size, CDR3 DNA, CDR3 protein. D genes are given only for firm matches. Expanded clones get a size class; other rows say once, few or many, or leave the size out.

d_call: -
v_call: TRBV28
j_call: TRBJ2-7
clone_size: many
cdr3_nt: TGTGCCAGCAGTTTTGGTCAGGTCCTATACGAGCAGTACTTC
cdr3_aa: CASSFGQVLYEQYF

d_call: -
v_call: TRBV7-9
j_call: TRBJ1-2
clone_size: few
cdr3_nt: TGTGCCAGCAGCTTTGATGGGGGTCCTAACTATGGCTACACCTTC
cdr3_aa: CASSFDGGPNYGYTF

d_call: TRBD2
v_call: TRBV28
j_call: TRBJ2-1
clone_size: few
cdr3_nt: TGTGCCAGCAGTGCCTGGACTAGCGGGAGTGGTAATGAGCAGTTCTTC
cdr3_aa: CASSAWTSGSGNEQFF

d_call: TRBD2
v_call: TRBV5-4
j_call: TRBJ2-7
clone_size: -
cdr3_nt: TGTGCCAGCAGCCGGGGGGGGGAGGGCTACGAGCAGTACTTC
cdr3_aa: CASSRGGEGYEQYF

d_call: -
v_call: TRBV6-1
j_call: TRBJ2-7
clone_size: many
cdr3_nt: TGTGCCAGCAGTCCCGCTAGGAGCTCCTACGAGCAGTACTTC
cdr3_aa: CASSPARSSYEQYF

d_call: -
v_call: TRBV7-2
j_call: TRBJ1-4
clone_size: many
cdr3_nt: TGTGCCAGCAGCTTAGAATTCGGGTATAAAAAACTGTTTTTT
cdr3_aa: CASSLEFGYKKLFF

d_call: -
v_call: TRBV6-1
j_call: TRBJ2-5
clone_size: many
cdr3_nt: TGTGCCAGCAGGCCGCTCCCAGGGTCCACTTCTGAAGAGACCCAGTACTTC
cdr3_aa: CASRPLPGSTSEETQYF

d_call: -
v_call: TRBV12-3/TRBV12-4
j_call: TRBJ2-2
clone_size: many
cdr3_nt: TGTGCCAGCCGAAAGGGGGGGAGCAGGAACACCGGGGAGCTGTTTTTT
cdr3_aa: CASRKGGSRNTGELFF

d_call: -
v_call: TRBV7-9
j_call: TRBJ2-5
clone_size: many
cdr3_nt: TGTGCCAGCAGCTCCGGGGCAGTCCAAGAGACCCAGTACTTC
cdr3_aa: CASSSGAVQETQYF

d_call: TRBD2
v_call: TRBV20-1
j_call: TRBJ2-7
clone_size: many
cdr3_nt: TGCAGTGCTAGTGTGGGAGGGCCCAGGAACGAGCAGTACTTC
cdr3_aa: CSASVGGPRNEQYF

d_call: -
v_call: TRBV10-2
j_call: TRBJ2-2
clone_size: -
cdr3_nt: TGCGCCAGCAGTGCCCATCCGAGGAGGAGGACGGCCGGGGAGCTGTTTTTT
cdr3_aa: CASSAHPRRRTAGELFF

d_call: TRBD1
v_call: TRBV6-1
j_call: TRBJ1-2
clone_size: -
cdr3_nt: TGTGCCAGCAGTACCGGGACAGGGATCCATGGCTACACCTTC
cdr3_aa: CASSTGTGIHGYTF

d_call: -
v_call: TRBV7-9
j_call: TRBJ2-7
clone_size: -
cdr3_nt: TGTGCCAGCAGCCCCCGCTTTATGGACAGACACTACTCCTACGAGCAGTACTTC
cdr3_aa: CASSPRFMDRHYSYEQYF

d_call: TRBD2
v_call: TRBV28
j_call: TRBJ2-7
clone_size: many
cdr3_nt: TGTGCCAGCAGTGACCCGGGACTAGCGGGAGGGTACGAGCAGTACTTC
cdr3_aa: CASSDPGLAGGYEQYF

d_call: TRBD2
v_call: TRBV28
j_call: TRBJ2-5
clone_size: many
cdr3_nt: TGTGCCAGCAGTCGGAATAGCGGGAGCGGGGAGACCCAGTACTTC
cdr3_aa: CASSRNSGSGETQYF

d_call: -
v_call: TRBV12-3/TRBV12-4
j_call: TRBJ2-1
clone_size: once
cdr3_nt: TGTGCCAGCAGTCTGGGGACTGCGACCTACAATGAGCAGTTCTTC
cdr3_aa: CASSLGTATYNEQFF

d_call: TRBD1
v_call: TRBV30
j_call: TRBJ2-1
clone_size: few
cdr3_nt: TGTGCCTGGAGGGCGGACAGGGGGACAAATGAGCAGTTCTTC
cdr3_aa: CAWRADRGTNEQFF

d_call: -
v_call: TRBV5-1
j_call: TRBJ2-2
clone_size: many
cdr3_nt: TGCGCCAGCAGCCCTTGGGGCGATAACACCGGGGAGCTGTTTTTT
cdr3_aa: CASSPWGDNTGELFF

d_call: -
v_call: TRBV24-1
j_call: TRBJ2-7
clone_size: -
cdr3_nt: TGTGCCACTGCGGGGACAAACTCCTACGAGCAGTACTTC
cdr3_aa: CATAGTNSYEQYF

d_call: -
v_call: TRBV12-3/TRBV12-4
j_call: TRBJ2-1
clone_size: -
cdr3_nt: TGTGCCAGCAGTCCTGTGAGAGGGAGCAATGAGCAGTTCTTC
cdr3_aa: CASSPVRGSNEQFF

d_call: -
v_call: TRBV2
j_call: TRBJ1-1
clone_size: many
cdr3_nt: TGTGCCAGCAGTGCGCCGGGGGAAGGTACTGAAGCTTTCTTT
cdr3_aa: CASSAPGEGTEAFF

d_call: TRBD1
v_call: TRBV6-1
j_call: TRBJ2-7
clone_size: -
cdr3_nt: TGTGCCAGCAGCCCCGGGACAGGGGCACACTACGAGCAGTACTTC
cdr3_aa: CASSPGTGAHYEQYF

d_call: TRBD1
v_call: TRBV20-1
j_call: TRBJ2-7
clone_size: few
cdr3_nt: TGCAGTCTTCCTCCGGGACAGCCTTCCTACGAGCAGTACTTC
cdr3_aa: CSLPPGQPSYEQYF

d_call: -
v_call: TRBV2
j_call: TRBJ1-2
clone_size: many
cdr3_nt: TGTGCCAGCAGGAGAGGCTCCGGGGACTATGGCTACACCTTC
cdr3_aa: CASRRGSGDYGYTF

d_call: -
v_call: TRBV6-2/TRBV6-3
j_call: TRBJ1-4
clone_size: many
cdr3_nt: TGTGCCAGCAGTTATACGACGGCGACGAATGAAAAACTGTTTTTT
cdr3_aa: CASSYTTATNEKLFF

d_call: -
v_call: TRBV27
j_call: TRBJ1-5
clone_size: many
cdr3_nt: TGTGCCAGCAGCTTAACCAGCTATAGCAATCAGCCCCAGCATTTT
cdr3_aa: CASSLTSYSNQPQHF

d_call: -
v_call: TRBV20-1
j_call: TRBJ2-5
clone_size: many
cdr3_nt: TGCAGTGCTAGAGATCTACTGACCCAAGAGACCCAGTACTTC
cdr3_aa: CSARDLLTQETQYF

d_call: TRBD2
v_call: TRBV5-1
j_call: TRBJ2-7
clone_size: few
cdr3_nt: TGCGCCAGCAGCTGGGGGACTAGCGGGAGTAGCTCCTACGAGCAGTACTTC
cdr3_aa: CASSWGTSGSSSYEQYF

d_call: TRBD1
v_call: TRBV25-1
j_call: TRBJ2-7
clone_size: -
cdr3_nt: TGTGCCAGCAGTCAAAGGATCCAGGGGGCGGAGGAGCAGTACTTC
cdr3_aa: CASSQRIQGAEEQYF

d_call: -
v_call: TRBV24-1
j_call: TRBJ2-5
clone_size: many
cdr3_nt: TGTGCCACCGCCGACCCCCAAGAGACCCAGTACTTC
cdr3_aa: CATADPQETQYF

d_call: TRBD1
v_call: TRBV6-1
j_call: TRBJ2-5
clone_size: many
cdr3_nt: TGTGCCAGTCATAGGACAGGGGGCAGGGAGACCCAGTACTTC
cdr3_aa: CASHRTGGRETQYF

d_call: -
v_call: TRBV20-1
j_call: TRBJ1-5
clone_size: -
cdr3_nt: TGCAGTGCTGGGGGGGGGGGGGGTAGACAGCCCCAGCATTTT
cdr3_aa: CSAGGGGGRQPQHF

d_call: -
v_call: TRBV12-3/TRBV12-4
j_call: TRBJ1-3
clone_size: -
cdr3_nt: TGTGCCAGCAGTTACGGGGCTGGAAACACCATATATTTT
cdr3_aa: CASSYGAGNTIYF

d_call: -
v_call: TRBV7-8
j_call: TRBJ1-2
clone_size: few
cdr3_nt: TGTGCCAGCAGCTCAGGACAGATCCAAAACTATGGCTACACCTTC
cdr3_aa: CASSSGQIQNYGYTF

d_call: -
v_call: TRBV6-1
j_call: TRBJ2-7
clone_size: -
cdr3_nt: TGTGCCAGCAGCTCCACAGGGCAAGGTTTCTACGAGCAGTACTTC
cdr3_aa: CASSSTGQGFYEQYF

d_call: TRBD2
v_call: TRBV5-1
j_call: TRBJ2-7
clone_size: many
cdr3_nt: TGCGCCAGCAGCTTGTCCCCTAGCGGGAGTATTTACGAGCAGTACTTC
cdr3_aa: CASSLSPSGSIYEQYF

d_call: -
v_call: TRBV20-1
j_call: TRBJ2-2
clone_size: -
cdr3_nt: TGCAGTGCCATTGGAGGGGGGAGGGCCGACACCGGGGAGCTGTTTTTT
cdr3_aa: CSAIGGGRADTGELFF

d_call: TRBD1
v_call: TRBV2
j_call: TRBJ1-2
clone_size: many
cdr3_nt: TGTGCCAGCAGTGAACTCCAGGCAGGGGGGGTCTATGGCTACACCTTC
cdr3_aa: CASSELQAGGVYGYTF

d_call: -
v_call: TRBV28
j_call: TRBJ1-2
clone_size: many
cdr3_nt: TGTGCCAGCAGAATGGTGGGGCATGGCTACACCTTC
cdr3_aa: CASRMVGHGYTF

d_call: -
v_call: TRBV28
j_call: TRBJ1-2
clone_size: few
cdr3_nt: TGTGCCAGCAGTTCATTAGGGGGTCGTGGCTACACCTTC
cdr3_aa: CASSSLGGRGYTF

d_call: TRBD1
v_call: TRBV29-1
j_call: TRBJ1-2
clone_size: -
cdr3_nt: TGCAGCACGGGACAGGGGGCCGGCTATGGCTACACCTTC
cdr3_aa: CSTGQGAGYGYTF

d_call: TRBD2
v_call: TRBV7-9
j_call: TRBJ2-7
clone_size: -
cdr3_nt: TGTGCCAGCAGCTTTGGGACTAGCGGGAGGAACGAGCAGTACTTC
cdr3_aa: CASSFGTSGRNEQYF

d_call: TRBD1
v_call: TRBV4-1
j_call: TRBJ1-1
clone_size: few
cdr3_nt: TGCGCCAGCAGCCCAAGTTACTACATGGACAGGGAAGCTTTCTTT
cdr3_aa: CASSPSYYMDREAFF

d_call: -
v_call: TRBV2
j_call: TRBJ2-7
clone_size: -
cdr3_nt: TGTGCCAGCAGTGAGGGGCAGATGTTGAAGCAGTACTTC
cdr3_aa: CASSEGQMLKQYF